These T cell receptor beta chains were read from a single sample in a study of beta chain features in type 1 diabetes. Sequenced by immunoSEQ multiplex PCR; TCRdb stores in-frame clones only, minus some. The sample contains roughly 180,000 clones, 7% to 9% of which appear only once. Sequenced input: central memory CD4+ T cells from blood. The origin of the receptors is a man aged 18 to 30 with type 1 diabetes. Both conserved end residues are part of each CDR3. Each record gives: clone size, D gene, J gene, V gene, CDR3 DNA, CDR3 protein. A D gene is named only where the DNA matches it firmly. The listing skips clone size in some rows; elsewhere it reads once, few, many or a size class.

few | TRBD1 | TRBJ1-5 | TRBV6-5 | TGTGCCAGCAGACGTAACAGGGGTTTAGGGCAGCCCCAGCATTTT | CASRRNRGLGQPQHF
. | . | TRBJ2-5 | TRBV9 | TGTGCCAGCAGCGTAGGAGCGGGACAGGCGGAGACCCAGTACTTC | CASSVGAGQAETQYF
. | . | TRBJ1-2 | TRBV2 | TGTGCCAGCTTATTCGGGTTTCAAGAGAGGGGCTACACCTTC | CASLFGFQERGYTF
. | TRBD2 | TRBJ2-3 | TRBV11-2 | TGTGCCAGCAGCTCCAGCGGGATTGGGGTGGCAGATACGCAGTATTTT | CASSSSGIGVADTQYF
. | TRBD1 | TRBJ1-2 | TRBV15 | TGTGCCACCAGCAGAGGGGGTTCTGTTATGAGGGGGCGCTATGGCTACACCTTC | CATSRGGSVMRGRYGYTF
few | TRBD2 | TRBJ2-7 | TRBV30 | TGTGCCTGGAGCAATGGACTAGCGGGAAGCTACGAGCAGTACTTC | CAWSNGLAGSYEQYF
few | TRBD2 | TRBJ2-2 | TRBV11-2 | TGTGCCAGCACCCCTTCCGGGCTAGCGGGGGGGGGCGGGGAGCTGTTTTTT | CASTPSGLAGGGGELFF
few | . | TRBJ2-1 | TRBV6-6 | TGTGCCAGCACGCCCCAGAGCGATGAGCAGTTCTTC | CASTPQSDEQFF
. | . | TRBJ1-1 | TRBV28 | TGTGCCAGCAGGGCAGACAGGTTTCCAGCTTTCTTT | CASRADRFPAFF
. | . | TRBJ2-5 | TRBV21-1 | TGTGCCAGCAGCAAAGTTGTCCAATCCACGGGGACCCAGTACTTC | CASSKVVQSTGTQYF
. | . | TRBJ2-7 | TRBV4-2 | TGTGCCAGCAGCCGTGAATACGGGAAAAGCTCCTACGAGCAGTACTTC | CASSREYGKSSYEQYF
. | . | TRBJ1-1 | TRBV6-6 | TGTGCCAGCAGTGAGGACAGTTTTCACACTGAAGCTTTCTTT | CASSEDSFHTEAFF
few | TRBD2 | TRBJ2-1 | TRBV7-8 | TGTGCCAGCAGGCCTAAGCGGGGGCTAAGCTCCTACAATGAGCAGTTCTTC | CASRPKRGLSSYNEQFF
few | . | TRBJ2-7 | TRBV28 | TGTGCCAGCAGTGGCGGGGGCGTGAGCTCCTACGAGCAGTACTTC | CASSGGGVSSYEQYF
. | . | TRBJ1-4 | TRBV5-1 | TGCGCCAGCAGCTTGGATGGACAGCGCAGGGAACTGTTTTTT | CASSLDGQRRELFF
few | . | TRBJ1-4 | TRBV9 | TGTGCCAGCAGCCTCACCCAAGGGATCGGGGGTGAAAAACTGTTTTTT | CASSLTQGIGGEKLFF
few | . | TRBJ1-5 | TRBV4-2 | TGTGCCAGCAGCCAAAGAGGGATCGATCAGCCCCAGCATTTT | CASSQRGIDQPQHF
. | TRBD2 | TRBJ2-6 | TRBV11-2 | TGTGCCAGCAGACGCCAGGGAGGGTCTGGGGCCAACGTCCTGACTTTC | CASRRQGGSGANVLTF
few | . | TRBJ1-1 | TRBV6-5 | TGTGCCAGCAGTTATCCGGGACACGGTGAAGCTTTCTTT | CASSYPGHGEAFF
. | . | TRBJ1-2 | TRBV28 | TGTGCCAGCAGTTCTCCCGAGGGCGGCTACACCTTC | CASSSPEGGYTF
. | . | TRBJ1-5 | TRBV19 | TGTGCCAGTAGATCCGACGTAGGGACTAATCAGCCCCAGCATTTT | CASRSDVGTNQPQHF
few | . | TRBJ2-1 | TRBV9 | TGTGCCAGCAGTAAGAGCTCCTACAATGAGCAGTTCTTC | CASSKSSYNEQFF
few | . | TRBJ1-6 | TRBV27 | TGTGCCAGCAGTCTCAAAACTGTTTCTGGTTCACCCCTCCACTTT | CASSLKTVSGSPLHF
few | TRBD1 | TRBJ2-7 | TRBV5-1 | TGCGCCAGCAGCTTTGGACAGGAGGCCCTCGAGCAGTACTTC | CASSFGQEALEQYF
. | TRBD1 | TRBJ1-3 | TRBV7-2 | TGTGCCAGCAGCATGGACAGGGGCTCTGGAAACACCATATATTTT | CASSMDRGSGNTIYF
. | TRBD1 | TRBJ1-1 | TRBV28 | TGTGCCAGCAGTTCGAACAGGGGGGAGAACACTGAAGCTTTCTTT | CASSSNRGENTEAFF
. | . | TRBJ2-7 | TRBV30 | TGTGCCTGGAGTTTAGGGCGGGAACGGCGGTACTTC | CAWSLGRERRYF
few | . | TRBJ2-7 | TRBV5-1 | TGCGCCAGCAGCCCTACCGGCGGGGACTCCTACGAGCAGTACTTC | CASSPTGGDSYEQYF
few | . | TRBJ1-2 | TRBV5-6 | TGTGCCAGCAGCTTGGACAGGGCGGTTGACACCTTC | CASSLDRAVDTF
. | TRBD1 | TRBJ2-5 | TRBV7-7 | TGTGCCAGCAGCCCCCGGACAGGGGGAGAGACCCAGTACTTC | CASSPRTGGETQYF
. | . | TRBJ2-2 | TRBV5-1 | TGCGCCAGCAGTTATACAGGGAACACCGGGGAGCTGTTTTTT | CASSYTGNTGELFF
. | TRBD1 | TRBJ1-3 | TRBV18 | TGTGCCAGCTCACCGGGGACAGGGAACTCTGGAAACACCATATATTTT | CASSPGTGNSGNTIYF
few | TRBD1 | TRBJ1-1 | TRBV5-8 | TGTGCCAGCAGCTTGCGGGGACAGGGGATAAAGGGCACTGAAGCTTTCTTT | CASSLRGQGIKGTEAFF
few | . | TRBJ1-1 | TRBV7-2 | TGTGCCAGCAGCTCAGGCCCGAACACTGAAGCTTTCTTT | CASSSGPNTEAFF
. | . | TRBJ1-2 | TRBV5-6 | TGTGCCAGCAGCTTGGGGACAGAGAACTATGGCTACACCTTC | CASSLGTENYGYTF
. | . | TRBJ2-7 | TRBV7-6 | TGTGCCAGCAGCTTAGGAGGGCAGGGGCCCTCCTACGAGCAGTACTTC | CASSLGGQGPSYEQYF
. | . | TRBJ2-5 | TRBV27 | TGTGCCAGCAGGAGCTCGGGGGAGACCCAGTACTTC | CASRSSGETQYF
. | . | TRBJ1-5 | TRBV5-1 | TGCGCCAGCAGCTTGGGCGCCGTCAATAGCAATCAGCCCCAGCATTTT | CASSLGAVNSNQPQHF
few | . | TRBJ1-1 | TRBV18 | TGTGCCAGCGCGGGAGGGGCCGAAGCTTTCTTT | CASAGGAEAFF
few | . | TRBJ2-7 | TRBV19 | TGTGCCAGTAAGGGAACCTCCGGGGCCTACGAGCAGTACTTC | CASKGTSGAYEQYF
. | . | TRBJ2-1 | TRBV4-2 | TGTGCCAGCAGCCAAACGGGAAGCTCCTACAATGAGCAGTTCTTC | CASSQTGSSYNEQFF
. | . | TRBJ1-5 | TRBV5-1 | TGCGCCAGCAGCTTGGGAGAGAATAACCAGCCCCAGCATTTT | CASSLGENNQPQHF
few | TRBD1 | TRBJ2-1 | TRBV5-4 | TGTGCCAGCAGCCCCCAAGGGACAGGGGAGGTCAATGAGCAGTTCTTC | CASSPQGTGEVNEQFF
few | TRBD2 | TRBJ2-1 | TRBV18 | TGTGCCAGCTCACCAGCGGGAGATTCGTGGGTTGAGCAGTTCTTC | CASSPAGDSWVEQFF
. | TRBD1 | TRBJ2-1 | TRBV2 | TGTGCCAGCAGATTAACAGGGGCATACAATGAGCAGTTCTTC | CASRLTGAYNEQFF
. | TRBD2 | TRBJ2-5 | TRBV2 | TGTGCCAGCAGTGTGCGGGGGAGAGTGGGAGAGACCCAGTACTTC | CASSVRGRVGETQYF
few | . | TRBJ1-1 | TRBV4-3 | TGCGCCAGCAGCCAAGTTTGGGGGGGCACTGAAGCTTTCTTT | CASSQVWGGTEAFF
few | TRBD1 | TRBJ2-7 | TRBV28 | TGTGCCAGCAGTCTGGAGGACAGGACCTTGGGGCAGTACTTC | CASSLEDRTLGQYF
. | TRBD2 | TRBJ2-3 | TRBV27 | TGTGCCAGCAGGAGGCGAGGGGCTAGCGGGGTGGATACGCAGTATTTT | CASRRRGASGVDTQYF
. | . | TRBJ1-3 | TRBV14 | TGTGCCAGCAGCCAAGATCTTGCTGGAAACACCATATATTTT | CASSQDLAGNTIYF
many | TRBD1 | TRBJ1-2 | TRBV13 | TGTGCCAGCAGCCGCGGACAGGGGGATGGCTACACCTTC | CASSRGQGDGYTF
few | TRBD2 | TRBJ2-5 | TRBV7-9 | TGTGCCAGCAGCCCCAGCGGGGGGTCCCAAGAGACCCAGTACTTC | CASSPSGGSQETQYF
few | . | TRBJ2-7 | TRBV7-2 | TGTGCCAGCAGCTTAAAACGGGCCTACGAGCAGTACTTC | CASSLKRAYEQYF
. | . | TRBJ2-1 | TRBV5-1 | TGCGCCAGCAGCTTGGAAGGGAGTGGCTACAATGAGCAGTTCTTC | CASSLEGSGYNEQFF
. | . | TRBJ2-5 | TRBV9 | TGTGCCAGCAGCTTCCGACAGGGTGGAGGGGAGACCCAGTACTTC | CASSFRQGGGETQYF
few | . | TRBJ2-3 | TRBV29-1 | TGCAGCGCCGGGGGGCGCCAAGGTGGAGATACGCAGTATTTT | CSAGGRQGGDTQYF
. | TRBD2 | TRBJ2-7 | TRBV28 | TGTGCCACTCTCCCGGGGGGTAGGTCCTACGAGCAGTACTTC | CATLPGGRSYEQYF
few | TRBD2 | TRBJ2-3 | TRBV10-1 | TGCGCCAGCAGACCCAGCGGGGCCAGCACAGATACGCAGTATTTT | CASRPSGASTDTQYF
few | . | TRBJ2-3 | TRBV28 | TGTGCCAGCAGTCCCACTAGTACTACTCACAATACGCAGTATTTT | CASSPTSTTHNTQYF
. | TRBD1 | TRBJ1-1 | TRBV7-2 | TGTGCCAGCAGCCTGACAGGGGTTGACACTGAAGCTTTCTTT | CASSLTGVDTEAFF